The present entry profiles one T cell receptor (beta chain) with its context. Its antigen remains unidentified. The record originates from a study of T cell responses to AZD1222 COVID-19 vaccine. Whole-study findings and limits: Of spike-specific TCRs, nearly half reportedly target regions left unmutated in variants. Only six or seven AZD1222 recipients were seropositive at baseline.

Sequenced by immunoSEQ multiplex PCR; TCRdb stores in-frame clones only, minus some. This sample has about 100,000 clones, with around 87% found just once. CDR3 length: 10 residues. The V and J ends lost 6 bases and 7 bases respectively, with 6 bases between them. Germline values: CDR1 MNHEY, CDR2 SMNVEV (reference sequence). This TCR was recovered from an adult in good health. Sequences were derived from peripheral blood, sampled on day 0 of MenACWY control vaccination. The J gene is TRBJ1-2, the V gene TRBV27; D not resolved. CDR3 loop: CASRLGGYTF. DNA of the CDR3: TGTGCCAGCAGATTAGGTGGCTACACCTTC.